What follows describes a single TCR beta chain. Genes here carry mouse names. With the read ending 1 residue before the CDR3 end, the germline J gene is used to fill in that end. Assay used: immunoSEQ multiplex PCR; TCRdb lists only in-frame clones, some missing. The sample comprises several hundred clones, almost 70% of which are singletons, and approximately 8% rests with the top ten. The data belong to a study of tissue T cells after allogeneic stem cell transplantation. CDR3 size: 14 residues. V gave up 5 bases and J gave up 3 bases; unmatched junction bases: 3. Germline values: CDR1 FNHDT, CDR2 SITEND (reference sequence).

The chain joins TRBV19 to TRBJ2-5; 10 nucleotides match TRBD1. This clonotype was sampled from a female BALB/c mouse in good health. The MHC haplotype recorded for the strain is H2-d. The sample comprised lymph node tissue. The chain's CDR3 is CASSPDRGQDTQYF. The CDR3 bases that were read are TGTGCCAGCAGCCCGGACAGGGGGCAAGACACCCAGTAC.